What follows describes a single TCR beta chain. The data are from a study of T cell changes during pregnancy in multiple sclerosis. Assay used: immunoSEQ multiplex PCR; TCRdb lists only in-frame clones, some missing. Among 50,000 or so clones, 85% to 95% were seen once, and the ten largest hold 0.25%. The CDR3 spans 18 residues. Germline CDR1 SGHTA, CDR2 FQGNSA. Trimming stripped 0 bases from V and 2 bases from J, with 20 bases between. The source material was CD4+ T cells from peripheral blood mononuclear cells, sampled in the third trimester of pregnancy. The TCR comes from a female donor with multiple sclerosis, enrolled in a pregnancy study. The chain recombines TRBV7-2 with TRBJ2-7, with TRBD2 as a possible D gene (6 bases). The DNA for the CDR3 is TGTGCCAGCAGCTTAGCTTGGCGGGGAGTGGGACGCCCCTACGAGCAGTACTTC. Its translation is CASSLAWRGVGRPYEQYF.